This T cell receptor (beta chain) originates from a study of blood T cells in healthy people across ages. At least 6 million PBMCs were isolated per sample. Together with a sample-barcoded 5' primer, a J-beta primer mix was included in a second PCR lasting roughly 6 to 12 cycles. TCRdb called the 5' RACE reads again in MiXCR, with one record for every CDR3 protein. Of approximately 900,000 distinct CDR3 sequences in the sample, almost 30% are singletons; the top ten hold 10%. Germline-derived CDR1 and CDR2 are SGHTA and FQGNSA. Trimming took 3 bases from V and 5 from J, leaving 16 bases between them. The CDR3 loop spans 15 amino acids. The same data also contributed to another study, on T cells of mothers and their children.

Source material: blood. The chain is built from TRBV7-2 and TRBJ1-2; maybe TRBD1 (5 bases). The clonotype originates from a middle-aged woman in good health. The CDR3 bases are TGTGCCAGCAGCTTCCATCGCAGGGCTTCATATGGCTACACCTTC. Protein: CASSFHRRASYGYTF.